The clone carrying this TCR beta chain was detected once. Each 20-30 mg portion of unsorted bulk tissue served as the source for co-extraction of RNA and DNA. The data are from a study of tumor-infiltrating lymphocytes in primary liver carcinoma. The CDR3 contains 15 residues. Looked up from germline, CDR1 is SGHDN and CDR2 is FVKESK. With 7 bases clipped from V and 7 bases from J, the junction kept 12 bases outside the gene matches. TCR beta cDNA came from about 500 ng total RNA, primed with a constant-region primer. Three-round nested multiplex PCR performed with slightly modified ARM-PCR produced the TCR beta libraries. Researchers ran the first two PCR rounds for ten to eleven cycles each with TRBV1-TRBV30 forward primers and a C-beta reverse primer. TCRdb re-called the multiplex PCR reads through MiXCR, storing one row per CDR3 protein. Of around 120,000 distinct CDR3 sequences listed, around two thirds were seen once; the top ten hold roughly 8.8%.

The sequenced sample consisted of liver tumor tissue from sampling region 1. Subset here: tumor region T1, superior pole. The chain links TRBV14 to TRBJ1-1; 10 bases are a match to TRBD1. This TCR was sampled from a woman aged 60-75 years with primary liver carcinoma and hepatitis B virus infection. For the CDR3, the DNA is TGTGCCAGCAACCTTCTGACAGGGGGCCTTAGTGAAGCTTTCTTT. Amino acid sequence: CASNLLTGGLSEAFF.